A single sample gave rise to the 29 T cell receptor beta chains below, sequenced in a study of T-cell memory formation after mild COVID-19 (dated by TCRdb to about 2021). The library was produced with 5' RACE. The listed sequencing device is Illumina NovaSeq 6000. TCRdb passed the public sequencing reads through fastp at Q25 and MiXCR, retaining productive beta sequences. Records with the same CDR3 protein are collapsed into one entry carrying the most frequent genes and DNA. This sample gives about 29,000 distinct CDR3 sequences in total; around 16% of them show up just once. Over 1.1% of the sample rests with the top ten. Sample: PBMCs or a T cell subset sorted from them (not recorded which). The receptors shown here come from an adult who had mild COVID-19 (a few samples of this study predate the infection). The sample titles of this study are shuffled in the database, so cell type and time point are left out.

This clonotype was detected many times. V gene TRBV29-1 combines with J gene TRBJ1-1; TRBD1 matches 8 bases. Trimming at V came to 7 bases and at J to 2 bases, leaving 9 bases not matched to a gene. CDR1 and CDR2 (germline): SQVTM, ANQGSEA. The CDR3 runs 14 residues. CDR3 sequence: CSAGQGSFNTEAFF. The CDR3 bases are TGCAGCGCCGGACAGGGATCATTTAACACTGAAGCTTTCTTT.

This clonotype was counted at least ten times. This chain uses TRBV19 with TRBJ1-5, with no clear D. CDR1 and CDR2 from the germline V gene are LNHDA and SQIVND (reference sequence). The V and J ends lost 4 bases and 5 bases respectively, with 15 bases between them. This CDR3 contains 15 residues. The CDR3 spells CASSKTIRGYQPQHF. CDR3 bases: TGTGCCAGTAGTAAAACGATCCGAGGGTATCAGCCCCAGCATTTT.

The chain links TRBV2 to TRBJ1-5; 7 positions agree with TRBD1. Trimming removed 4 bases from V and 6 bases from J; junction bases left unmatched: 9. Germline CDR1 reads SNHLY; CDR2 reads FYNNEI. The CDR3 contains 15 residues. The CDR3 loop is CASSGQGIASQPQHF. DNA for the CDR3: TGTGCCAGCAGTGGACAGGGCATAGCAAGTCAGCCCCAGCATTTT.

This clonotype occurred many times. The chain employs TRBV5-1 and TRBJ2-1; D may be TRBD1 or TRBD2 (5 bases each). Germline V gene lookup returns CDR1 SGHRS and CDR2 YFSETQ. The CDR3 totals 15 residues. The germline V and J ends were trimmed by 0 bases and 3 bases, with 10 bases remaining between them. The CDR3 loop reads CASSLVGESYNEQFF. The CDR3 DNA reads as TGCGCCAGCAGCTTGGTAGGGGAGAGCTACAATGAGCAGTTCTTC.

This clonotype was detected ten times or more. This sequence joins TRBV11-2 and TRBJ2-2; 7 nucleotides align to TRBD1. CDR3 length equals 16 residues. Germline trimming cut 5 bases from V and 2 bases from J; bases unmatched to any gene: 8. Germline CDR1 is SGHAT and CDR2 is FQNNGV. CDR3 DNA sequence: TGTGCCAGCAGCGTACAGACAGGGTCTAACACCGGGGAGCTGTTTTTT. Translated: CASSVQTGSNTGELFF.

This clonotype was seen many times. The chain has TRBV7-6 and TRBJ1-5; D may be TRBD1 (5 bases). V was shortened by 1 base and J by 6 bases, with 16 bases between the two germline ends. The CDR3 spans 16 residues. CDR1 and CDR2 (germline): SGHVS, FNYEAQ. CDR3 nucleotides: TGTGCCAGCAGCTTAGGGCAGGGCCGGGGTAGTCAGCCCCAGCATTTT. It yields the protein CASSLGQGRGSQPQHF. Together with reference TRBV7-6 and TRBJ1-5, the CDR3 gives the full variable domain: GAGVSQSPRYKVTKRGQDVALRCDPISGHVSLYWYRQALGQGPEFLTYFNYEAQQDKSGLPNDRFSAERPEGSISTLTIQRTEQRDSAMYRCASSLGQGRGSQPQHFGDGTRLSIL.

CDR3 in amino acids: CASSMGGEQFF. DNA for the CDR3: TGTGCCAGCTCCATGGGGGGTGAGCAGTTCTTC. The V and J genes are TRBV6-2 or TRBV6-3 and TRBJ2-1, with a weak D call TRBD2 (6 bases). CDR1 MNHEY and CDR2 SVGEGT come from the germline V gene. This CDR3 has 11 residues. V lost 8 bases and J 9 bases, leaving 11 bases between the germline ends.

The chain's CDR3 is CSARTGENEKLFF. The CDR3 nucleotides are TGCAGTGCTAGGACAGGGGAAAATGAAAAACTGTTTTTT. The gene calls are TRBV20-1 and TRBJ1-4, with 8 bases fitting TRBD1. The germline gives CDR1 DFQATT, CDR2 SNEGSKA (reference sequence). V shed 3 bases, J shed 5 bases, and the junction held 2 bases outside the gene matches. The CDR3 has 13 residues.

V gene TRBV5-4 combines with J gene TRBJ1-2; D remains unclear. Germline V gene sequence: CDR1 SGHNT, CDR2 YYREEE (reference sequence). The CDR3 covers 14 residues. Trimming left V 1 base short and J 0 bases short, with 7 bases between. The CDR3 region has the DNA TGTGCCAGCAGCTTGCGGGCTTCTAACTATGGCTACACCTTC. It yields the protein CASSLRASNYGYTF. Combining the CDR3 with reference TRBV5-4 and TRBJ1-2 gives the whole variable domain ETGVTQSPTHLIKTRGQQVTLRCSSQSGHNTVSWYQQALGQGPQFIFQYYREEENGRGNFPPRFSGLQFPNYSSELNVNALELDDSALYLCASSLRASNYGYTFGSGTRLTVV.

This clonotype showed up many times. The gene calls are TRBV24-1 and TRBJ2-6, with 14 bases that match TRBD2. Germline CDR1 and CDR2: KGHDR and SFDVKD. V gave up 4 bases and J gave up 1 base; unmatched junction bases: 8. CDR3 length: 20 residues. The CDR3 sequence: CATSDRGTSGRRSGANVLTF. CDR3 DNA sequence: TGTGCCACCAGTGACCGGGGGACTAGCGGGAGAAGGTCTGGGGCCAACGTCCTGACTTTC.

This clonotype was seen a handful of times. J is TRBJ2-1 and V is TRBV9; perhaps TRBD1 as D (5 bases). Germline V gene data show CDR1 as SGDLS and CDR2 as YYNGEE. There are 17 residues in the CDR3. V was shortened by 0 bases and J by 8 bases, with 21 bases between the two germline ends. The CDR3 coding sequence is TGTGCCAGCAGCGTAGTTAGTGGCAGGGTGGGCTTAGATGAGCAGTTCTTC. It encodes CASSVVSGRVGLDEQFF.

This clonotype was picked up many times. The V and J genes are TRBV20-1 and TRBJ2-3; 9 nucleotides align to TRBD2. CDR1 is DFQATT and CDR2 is SNEGSKA in the germline V gene (reference sequence). V dropped 3 bases and J dropped 8; count of bases not matched to a gene: 9. The length of the CDR3 is 14 residues. Here the CDR3 DNA reads TGCAGTGCTAGCATAGCGGGAGTAGTGAGTACGCAGTATTTT. This sequence encodes CSASIAGVVSTQYF.

This clonotype was seen at least ten times. V is TRBV23-1 and J is TRBJ2-7; D is perhaps TRBD2 (6 bases). TRBV23-1 is marked as an open reading frame, function uncertain. The CDR3 covers 18 residues. Trimming cost V 2 bases and J 0 bases, with 20 bases left between them. The CDR3 DNA is TGCGCCAGCAGTCAAACCCCCGGAGGGGAAATGAGCTCCTACGAGCAGTACTTC. It codes for CASSQTPGGEMSSYEQYF.

This clonotype has a count of ten or more. The chain links TRBV5-1 to TRBJ1-6, with 8 nucleotides matching TRBD1. The CDR3 loop spans 16 amino acids. CDR1 is SGHRS and CDR2 is YFSETQ in the germline V gene. Trimming took 2 bases from V and 2 from J; bases not matched to a gene: 3. DNA for the CDR3: TGCGCCAGCAGCTTCCAGGGGGCGACCTATAATTCACCCCTCCACTTT. Its protein is CASSFQGATYNSPLHF.

The rearrangement uses TRBV9 and TRBJ1-5; tentative D call: TRBD1 (5 bases). The germline CDR1 and CDR2 sequences are SGDLS and YYNGEE. Deletions cut 3 bases from V and 6 bases from J, with 13 bases between. This CDR3 spans 14 amino acids. The CDR3 reads CASSEQASSQPQHF. DNA for the CDR3: TGTGCCAGCAGCGAACAGGCTAGTAGTCAGCCCCAGCATTTT.

This clonotype appeared many times. The V and J genes are TRBV20-1 and TRBJ2-7; 9 bases line up with TRBD2. Germline CDR1 is DFQATT and CDR2 is SNEGSKA (reference sequence). CDR3 size: 14 residues. The ends lost 5 bases at V and 2 bases at J; junction bases unmatched: 7. The CDR3, as DNA: TGCAGTGCTCGACCAGCGGGGGGACCCTACGAGCAGTACTTC. Amino acids: CSARPAGGPYEQYF.

This clonotype was detected many times. J is TRBJ1-6 and V is TRBV10-3; no reliable D call. The CDR3 is made up of 14 amino acids. From germline, CDR1 is ENHRY and CDR2 SYGVKD. With 3 bases removed from V and 7 bases from J, the gap between germline ends came to 10 bases. CDR3 loop: CAISDTARNSPLHF. CDR3 coding DNA: TGTGCCATCAGTGATACAGCAAGGAATTCACCCCTCCACTTT.

This clonotype was found many times. The V gene is TRBV7-9, the J gene TRBJ1-2; D is uncertain. The germline gives CDR1 SEHNR, CDR2 FQNEAQ (reference sequence). The CDR3 length is 14 residues. V dropped 0 bases and J dropped 8 bases, with 13 bases sitting between them. The CDR3 spells CASSLAPSGGGYTF. The CDR3 DNA reads TGTGCCAGCAGCTTAGCGCCCAGCGGTGGGGGCTACACCTTC.

The V call is TRBV7-6, the J call TRBJ2-3; D remains unclear. This CDR3 contains 15 residues. Trimming took off 0 bases at V and 2 bases at J, with 9 bases between the two ends. Per germline, CDR1 SGHVS and CDR2 FNYEAQ. CDR3 in amino acids: CASSLAGSHTDTQYF. The DNA for the CDR3 is TGTGCCAGCAGCTTAGCCGGAAGTCACACAGATACGCAGTATTTT.

This clonotype has ten or more counts. The DNA of the CDR3 is TGTGCCAGCAGCGTAACTCCGGGGACCTACGAGCAGTACTTC. This gives the protein CASSVTPGTYEQYF. The V call is TRBV9, the J call TRBJ2-7, with D perhaps matching TRBD2 (5 bases). CDR3 size: 14 residues. Germline V lookup: CDR1 SGDLS, CDR2 YYNGEE. V lost 1 base to trimming and J lost 2 bases, with 10 bases between them.

This clonotype was found many times. V is TRBV7-3 and J is TRBJ2-5; a possible D gene is TRBD1 (5 bases). Germline CDR1 SGHTA, CDR2 FQGTGA. This CDR3 comprises 15 residues. Trimming left V 0 bases short and J 1 base short, with 9 bases between. The CDR3 DNA sequence: TGTGCCAGCAGCTTAACGACGACAGCCCAAGAGACCCAGTACTTC. Translated: CASSLTTTAQETQYF.

This clonotype was seen many times. This chain links TRBV12-3 or TRBV12-4 with TRBJ1-1; D remains unclear. V lost 2 bases, J lost 1 base, and 8 bases lay in between. This CDR3 comprises 14 residues. This chain's CDR3 is CASSLKGGNTEAFF. In DNA, the CDR3 is TGTGCCAGCAGTTTAAAGGGAGGGAACACTGAAGCTTTCTTT.

The rearrangement joins TRBV27 to TRBJ2-4; possibly TRBD2 for D (6 bases). CDR3 size: 14 residues. V shed 2 bases and J shed 7 bases, with 12 bases lying between them. CDR1 is MNHEY and CDR2 is SMNVEV in the germline V gene (reference sequence). CDR3 nucleotide sequence: TGTGCCAGCAGTTTAAACCCTGGAGGGAACATTCAGTACTTC. It codes for CASSLNPGGNIQYF.

This clonotype was seen many times. The V and J genes are TRBV7-2 and TRBJ2-7, with 9 bases lining up with TRBD2. The CDR3 loop spans 16 amino acids. Germline loops: CDR1 SGHTA, CDR2 FQGNSA. The junction had 8 bases not matched to a gene; V was cut back by 3 bases and J by 2 bases. The CDR3 sequence: CASSFGFGGGAYEQYF. The CDR3 DNA reads as TGTGCCAGCAGCTTCGGTTTTGGCGGGGGGGCCTACGAGCAGTACTTC.

This chain uses TRBV7-2 with TRBJ2-1; possible D gene TRBD1, 5 bases. The CDR3 extends over 13 amino acids. Germline-derived CDR1 and CDR2 are SGHTA and FQGNSA. V was pared by 3 bases and J by 7 bases, with 10 bases between. CDR3 sequence (DNA): TGTGCCAGCAGCTTTAACAGGCAGAATGAGCAGTTCTTC. As protein: CASSFNRQNEQFF.

CDR3 DNA: TGTGCCAGCAGCTTGGGGCCCGCAGGGGGTGCCACTGAAGCTTTCTTT. Its translation: CASSLGPAGGATEAFF. The J gene is TRBJ1-1, the V gene TRBV5-6; 7 bases are a match to TRBD1. The CDR3 covers 16 residues. V lost 0 bases to trimming and J lost 4 bases; unmatched junction nucleotides: 9. The germline V gene encodes CDR1 SGHDT and CDR2 YYEEEE.

At least ten counts were recorded for this clonotype. The chain couples TRBV3-1 to TRBJ1-1; D unclear. V gave up 1 base and J gave up 1 base, with 10 bases separating them. This CDR3 is built from 15 residues. Germline V gene sequence: CDR1 LGHDT, CDR2 YNNKEL (reference sequence). As DNA, the CDR3 is TGTGCCAGCAGCCAAGCTCAGATGAGGAACACTGAAGCTTTCTTT. Translated, it gives CASSQAQMRNTEAFF.

This clonotype came up many times. The rearrangement joins TRBV29-1 to TRBJ2-1; possible D gene TRBD1, 5 bases. The CDR3 has 13 amino acids. The germline CDR1 and CDR2 sequences are SQVTM and ANQGSEA. Trimming removed 3 bases at V and 9 bases at J, with 15 bases between. The CDR3 nucleotides are TGCAGCGTTGAGACAGAGAGGCATGGTGAGCAGTTCTTC. Translating gives CSVETERHGEQFF.

This clonotype was seen many times. This chain joins TRBV7-2 and TRBJ2-1; D unclear. From germline, CDR1 is SGHTA and CDR2 FQGNSA. CDR3 length equals 13 residues. V was pared by 2 bases and J by 6 bases, with 8 bases between. CDR3 coding DNA: TGTGCCAGCAGCTTACGGTGGGGCAATGAGCAGTTCTTC. Amino acid sequence: CASSLRWGNEQFF.